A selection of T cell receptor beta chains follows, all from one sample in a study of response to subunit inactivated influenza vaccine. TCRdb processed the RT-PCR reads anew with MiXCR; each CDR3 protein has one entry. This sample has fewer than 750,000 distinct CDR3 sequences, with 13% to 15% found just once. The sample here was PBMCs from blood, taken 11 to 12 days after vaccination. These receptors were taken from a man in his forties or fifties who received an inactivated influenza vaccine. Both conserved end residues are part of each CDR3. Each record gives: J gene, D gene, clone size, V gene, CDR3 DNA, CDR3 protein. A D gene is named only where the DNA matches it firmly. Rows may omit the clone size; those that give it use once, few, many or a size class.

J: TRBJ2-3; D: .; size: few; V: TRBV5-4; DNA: TGTGCCAGCAGCTTCTATGCGGGGCCTAGCACAGATACGCAGTATTTT; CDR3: CASSFYAGPSTDTQYF
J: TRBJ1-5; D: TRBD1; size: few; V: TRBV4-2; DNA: TGTGCCAGCAGCCAAGTTTCGGGGACAGGGATTCGTCAGCCCCAGCATTTT; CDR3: CASSQVSGTGIRQPQHF
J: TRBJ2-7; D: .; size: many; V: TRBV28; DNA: TGTGCCAGCAGTTTAGTGTGGTACGAGCAGTACTTC; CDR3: CASSLVWYEQYF
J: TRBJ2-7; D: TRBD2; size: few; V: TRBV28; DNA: TGTGCCAGCAGCAGCCTAGCGGGCCGATCCTACGAGCAGTACTTC; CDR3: CASSSLAGRSYEQYF
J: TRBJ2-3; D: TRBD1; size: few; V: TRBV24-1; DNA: TGTGCCACCAGTGATTTGCGACCGGACAGGGGGACCGATACGCAGTATTTT; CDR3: CATSDLRPDRGTDTQYF
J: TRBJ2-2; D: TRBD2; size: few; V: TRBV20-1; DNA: TGCAGTGCTAGACCTAGCGGGGGGCCCCGCTCCGGGGAGCTGTTTTTT; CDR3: CSARPSGGPRSGELFF
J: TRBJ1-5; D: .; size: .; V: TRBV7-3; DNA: TGTGCCAGCAGCACCTTCGCGGGGCAGCCCCAGCATTTT; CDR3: CASSTFAGQPQHF
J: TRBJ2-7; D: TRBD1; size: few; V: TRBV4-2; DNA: TGTGCCAGCAGCCAGGGACAGGGTGGATCGAGCGAGCAGTACTTC; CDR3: CASSQGQGGSSEQYF
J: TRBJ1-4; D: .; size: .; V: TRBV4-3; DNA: TGCGCCAGCAGCCAAGATTGGGCAGACAAAGAAAAACTGTTTTTT; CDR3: CASSQDWADKEKLFF
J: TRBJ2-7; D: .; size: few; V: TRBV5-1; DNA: TGCGCCAGCAGCTTGGCATCGTCGGCCGGCGAGCAGTACTTC; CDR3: CASSLASSAGEQYF
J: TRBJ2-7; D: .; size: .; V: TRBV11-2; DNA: TGTGCCAGCAGGAAGTTCTCCTACGAGCAGTACTTC; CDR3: CASRKFSYEQYF
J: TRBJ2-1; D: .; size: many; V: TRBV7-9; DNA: TGCGCCAGCAGCTTGGCCGCTGAGCAGTTCTTC; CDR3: CASSLAAEQFF
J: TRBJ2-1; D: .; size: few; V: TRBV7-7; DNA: TGTGCCAGCAGCCAGCTTGTGAACAATGAGCAGTTCTTC; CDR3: CASSQLVNNEQFF
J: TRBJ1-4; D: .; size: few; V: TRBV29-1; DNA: TGCAGCGTGGGGATTGCCACCGCAGGGGAAAAACTGTTTTTT; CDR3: CSVGIATAGEKLFF
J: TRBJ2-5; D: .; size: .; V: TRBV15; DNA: TGTGCCACCAGCAGAGCCGGTCAACCGACCCAGTACTTC; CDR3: CATSRAGQPTQYF
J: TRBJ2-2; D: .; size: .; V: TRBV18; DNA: TGTGCCAGCTCGCCTACATCTTCCGGGGAGCTGTTTTTT; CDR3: CASSPTSSGELFF
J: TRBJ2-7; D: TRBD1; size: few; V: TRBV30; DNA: TGTGCCTGGAAAACAGGGGTGGGCTACGAGCAGTACTTC; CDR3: CAWKTGVGYEQYF
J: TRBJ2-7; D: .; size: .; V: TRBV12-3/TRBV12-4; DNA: TGTGCCAGCAGTTTCGGGACCCACTACGAGCAGTACTTC; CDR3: CASSFGTHYEQYF
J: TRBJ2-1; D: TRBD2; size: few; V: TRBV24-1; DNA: TGTGCCACCAGTGGGAGTCTTTGGCGGGAGGGCGAGTTCAATGAGCAGTTCTTC; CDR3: CATSGSLWREGEFNEQFF
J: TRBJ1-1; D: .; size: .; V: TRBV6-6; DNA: TGTGCCAGCAACGAGGGACGGGGCACTGAAGCTTTCTTT; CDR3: CASNEGRGTEAFF
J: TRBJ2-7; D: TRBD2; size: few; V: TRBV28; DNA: TGTGCCAGCAGAATTTACGGGGCTAGCGGGAGTTTCTACGAGCAGTACTTC; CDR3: CASRIYGASGSFYEQYF
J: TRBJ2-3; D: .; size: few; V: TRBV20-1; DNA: TGCAGTGCTCCCGCTCGGCATCATAGCACAGATACGCAGTATTTT; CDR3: CSAPARHHSTDTQYF
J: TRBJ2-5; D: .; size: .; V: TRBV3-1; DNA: TGTGCCAGCAGCCAAGGTCGGACCCAGACAAGCCAAGAGACCCAGTACTTC; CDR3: CASSQGRTQTSQETQYF
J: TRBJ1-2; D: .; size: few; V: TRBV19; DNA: TGTGCCAGTAGTAGGCAGGGCACTAACTATGGCTACACCTTC; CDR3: CASSRQGTNYGYTF
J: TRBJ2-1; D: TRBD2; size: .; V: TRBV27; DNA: TGTGCCAGCAGTCGGGGACTAGCGGGGGGCGACAATGAGCAGTTCTTC; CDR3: CASSRGLAGGDNEQFF
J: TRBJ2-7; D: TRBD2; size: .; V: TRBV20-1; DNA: TGCAGTGCTATCTCTAGCGGGAGGGCCGGAGAGCAGTACTTC; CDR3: CSAISSGRAGEQYF
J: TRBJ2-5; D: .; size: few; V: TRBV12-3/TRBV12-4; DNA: TGTGCCAGCAGTCCGGGGACAACGAAAAAAGAGACCCAGTACTTC; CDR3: CASSPGTTKKETQYF
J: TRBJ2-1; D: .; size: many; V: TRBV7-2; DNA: TGTGCCACCTCGATTCAATCATCAGGGGCCTACAATGAGCAGTTCTTC; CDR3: CATSIQSSGAYNEQFF
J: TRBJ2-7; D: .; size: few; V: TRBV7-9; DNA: TGTGCCAGCAGCACAAACGTGGGGTTACCCTACGAGCAGTACTTC; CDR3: CASSTNVGLPYEQYF
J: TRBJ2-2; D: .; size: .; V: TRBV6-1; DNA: TGTGCCAGCAGTCGAAATCAGGGAGTTAACACCGGGGAGCTGTTTTTT; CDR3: CASSRNQGVNTGELFF
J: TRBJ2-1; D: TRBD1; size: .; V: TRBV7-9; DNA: TGTGCCAGCAGCTGGCCGGGACAGGGGACAAATGAGCAGTTCTTC; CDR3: CASSWPGQGTNEQFF
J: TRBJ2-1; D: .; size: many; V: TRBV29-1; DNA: TGCAGCGCTAGGACGGCAGCCTACAATGAGCAGTTCTTC; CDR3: CSARTAAYNEQFF
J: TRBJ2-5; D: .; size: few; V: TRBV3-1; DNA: TGTGCCAGCAGCCAATCCGAAACGCAAGAGACCCAGTACTTC; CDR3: CASSQSETQETQYF
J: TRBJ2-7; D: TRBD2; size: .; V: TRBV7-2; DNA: TGTGCCAGCAGCGCCCGACTAGCCTCCTACGAGCAGTACTTC; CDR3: CASSARLASYEQYF
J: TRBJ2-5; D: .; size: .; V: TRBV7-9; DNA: TGTGCCAGCAGCCAAGATTCGACGGAGACCCAGTACTTC; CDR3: CASSQDSTETQYF
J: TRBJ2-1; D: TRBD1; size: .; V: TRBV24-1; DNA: TGTGCCACCAGACAGGGGCCCCATGAGCAGTTCTTC; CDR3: CATRQGPHEQFF
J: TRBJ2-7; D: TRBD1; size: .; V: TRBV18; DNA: TGTGCCAGCTCACCGGGACAGCCGATCTACGAGCAGTACTTC; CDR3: CASSPGQPIYEQYF
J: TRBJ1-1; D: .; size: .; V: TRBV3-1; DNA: TGTGCCAGCAGCGCCCCGGGCTCTGAAGCTTTCTTT; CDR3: CASSAPGSEAFF
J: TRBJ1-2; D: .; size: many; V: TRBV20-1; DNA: TGCAGTGCTGGGGACGGTGGTGGCTACACCTTC; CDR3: CSAGDGGGYTF
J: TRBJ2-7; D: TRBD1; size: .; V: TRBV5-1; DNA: TGCGCCAGCAGGACGACAGGGGATAACTACGAGCAGTACTTC; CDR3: CASRTTGDNYEQYF
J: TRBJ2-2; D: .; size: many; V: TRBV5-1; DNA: TGCGCCAGCAGACTTGGACAAAACACCGGGGAGCTGTTTTTT; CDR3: CASRLGQNTGELFF
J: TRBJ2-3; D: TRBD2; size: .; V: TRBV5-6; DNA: TGTGCCAGCAGCTTGGAAGGGCTAGCGGGGGGCATTATTATCACAGATACGCAGTATTTT; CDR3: CASSLEGLAGGIIITDTQYF
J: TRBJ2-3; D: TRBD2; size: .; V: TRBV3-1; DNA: TGTGCCAGCAGCCCCTCGAGCGGGGGAACTTATACGCAGTATTTT; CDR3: CASSPSSGGTYTQYF
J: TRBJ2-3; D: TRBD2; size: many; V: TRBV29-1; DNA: TGCAGCGTCCGGGGGAGAGCGGGAGAGGCCCCAGATACGCAGTATTTT; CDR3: CSVRGRAGEAPDTQYF
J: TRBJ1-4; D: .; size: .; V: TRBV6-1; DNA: TGTGCCAGCAGTCCTGCTCCTGGTGAAAAACTGTTTTTT; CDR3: CASSPAPGEKLFF
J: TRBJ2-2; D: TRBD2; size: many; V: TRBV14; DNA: TGTGCCAGCAGCCAACGGACTAGCGGGAGGCCGAGCACCGGGGAGCTGTTTTTT; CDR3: CASSQRTSGRPSTGELFF
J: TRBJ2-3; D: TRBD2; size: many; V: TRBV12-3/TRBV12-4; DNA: TGTGCCAGCACCCCTTCCGGGACTAGCGGTGCAGATACGCAGTATTTT; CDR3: CASTPSGTSGADTQYF
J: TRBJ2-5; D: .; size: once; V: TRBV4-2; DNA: TGTGCCAGCAGCCAATCAAGGGGCGCGGAGACCCAGTACTTC; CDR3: CASSQSRGAETQYF
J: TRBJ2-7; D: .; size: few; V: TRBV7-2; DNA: TGTGCCAGCATCCTGACAGCGTTGGGGGCCTACGAGCAGTACTTC; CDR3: CASILTALGAYEQYF
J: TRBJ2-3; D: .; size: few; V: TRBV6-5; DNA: TGTGCCAGCAGTTACTCGGCCCGGGAAACAGATACGCAGTATTTT; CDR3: CASSYSARETDTQYF
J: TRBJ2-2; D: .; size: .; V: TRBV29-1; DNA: TGCAGCGTTGAGGAGGTGGGATCGAACACCGGGGAGCTGTTTTTT; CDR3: CSVEEVGSNTGELFF
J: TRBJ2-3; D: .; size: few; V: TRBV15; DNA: TGTGCCACCAGCAGAGGGGCAGCCCGCTCAGATACGCAGTATTTT; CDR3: CATSRGAARSDTQYF
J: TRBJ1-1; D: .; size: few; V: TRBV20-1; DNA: TGCAGTGCTAGAGCCGCCTCGGGGGGGAACACTGAAGCTTTCTTT; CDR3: CSARAASGGNTEAFF
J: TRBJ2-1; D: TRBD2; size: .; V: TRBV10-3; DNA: TGTGCCATCAGTTCCGGGGGGAGCTCCTACAATGAGCAGTTCTTC; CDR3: CAISSGGSSYNEQFF
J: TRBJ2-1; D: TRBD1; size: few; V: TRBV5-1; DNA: TGCGCCAGCAACCCGGGACAGGGAAACTACAATGAGCAGTTCTTC; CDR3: CASNPGQGNYNEQFF